This TCR beta chain appears in the sequencing data of a study of blood T cells in healthy people across ages. A second PCR, run for 7 to 11 cycles, used a sample-barcoded 5' primer plus a J-beta primer mix. A single record per CDR3 protein comes from TCRdb applying MiXCR to the 5' RACE reads. The data show more than 900,000 distinct CDR3 sequences, roughly 28% seen once. V was pared by 3 bases and J by 1 base, with 10 bases between. The germline CDR1 and CDR2 sequences are DFQATT and SNEGSKA (reference sequence). The CDR3 is made up of 14 amino acids. These same data were also listed under a study on T cells of mothers and their children.

The genes are TRBV20-1 and TRBJ1-3; a weak D match, TRBD1 (5 bases). Sequencing was performed on blood. This TCR was sampled from a woman aged 40 to 55 in good health. CDR3 region: CSARGTGSGNTIYF. CDR3 in DNA: TGCAGTGCTAGGGGGACCGGGTCTGGAAACACCATATATTTT.